The present T cell receptor beta chain was sequenced within a study of T cells after yellow fever vaccination. The study made its TCR cDNA through 5'RACE template switching. That step introduced a universal primer site along with UMIs. TCRdb reprocessed the 5' RACE reads via MiXCR and lists one record per CDR3 protein. The sample shows 50,000 to 65,000 distinct CDR3 sequences, approximately 6.6% of them seen only once. The study, taken as a whole, reports: A faster peak, day 5 versus 15, was reached by the weaker secondary response. Reappearance after the booster was seen for most primary-vaccination clones, at roughly 96% CD4 and 70% to 90% CD8. The appearance of a small share of clonotypes in both CD4 and CD8 compartments was observed.

The CDR3 runs 16 residues. The ends were cut back, 3 bases at V and 5 bases at J, with 17 bases in the middle. CDR1 and CDR2 (germline): SGDLS, YYNGEE. This clonotype came up many times. The receptor comes from a man between 18 and 29 years old who received the YFV17D yellow fever vaccine. V and J are TRBV9 and TRBJ2-2; the D gene is possibly TRBD2 (6 bases). This specimen was CD8+ T cells not binding an NS4B(214-222) dextramer, sorted from PBMCs, taken about 41 days after the first yellow fever vaccination. DNA for the CDR3: TGTGCCAGCAGCGGTCTGGCGGGGTTGCGTACCGGGGAGCTGTTTTTT. It is translated as CASSGLAGLRTGELFF.